These 10 T cell receptor beta chains were all obtained from the same sample, sequenced in a study of T cell responses to AZD1222 COVID-19 vaccine. TCRdb's table, derived via immunoSEQ multiplex PCR, lists solely in-frame clones and lacks some. The sample includes some 150,000 clones, under 95% seen only once; the top ten take about 3.6%. This specimen consisted of peripheral blood, obtained 28 days after the second AZD1222 dose. The origin of the receptors is an adult who received the AZD1222 COVID-19 vaccine.

This rearrangement joins TRBV14 to TRBJ2-7; maybe TRBD1 (5 bases). This CDR3 has 14 amino acids. Trimming left V 3 bases short and J 4 bases short, with 13 bases between. Germline loops: CDR1 SGHDN, CDR2 FVKESK. This CDR3 reads CASSHPSGSYEQYF. CDR3 DNA sequence: TGTGCCAGCAGCCATCCATCAGGGTCGTACGAGCAGTACTTC.

The sample holds one count of this clone. The chain recombines TRBV7-2 with TRBJ2-7; the match to TRBD2 covers 9 bases. Germline V lookup: CDR1 SGHTA, CDR2 FQGNSA. Trimming took 5 bases from V and 11 from J; bases not matched to a gene: 10. The CDR3 runs 13 residues. This CDR3 reads CASSRPSAGGKYF. The CDR3 bases are TGTGCCAGCAGCCGACCTTCGGCGGGAGGGAAGTACTTC.

In its sample, this clone was seen a few times. The chain has TRBV24-1 and TRBJ2-2; D is unclear. The CDR3 has 13 residues. Looked up from germline, CDR1 is KGHDR and CDR2 is SFDVKD. Trimming pared 7 bases from V and 1 base from J, leaving 6 bases between. The DNA for the CDR3 is TGTGCCACCAGGGGGATGAACACCGGGGAGCTGTTTTTT. Its protein product is CATRGMNTGELFF.

The chain is built from TRBV11-3 and TRBJ1-2, with D unclear. The CDR3 has 14 amino acids. The V gene lost 4 bases and the J gene lost 6 bases, with 15 bases spanning the gap. Germline-derived CDR1 and CDR2 are SGHNT and YENEEA. CDR3 in DNA: TGTGCCAGCAGCTCTACCTTCAGTAGAAATGGCTACACCTTC. Translation: CASSSTFSRNGYTF.

The V and J genes are TRBV28 and TRBJ2-7; D might be TRBD1 (5 bases). The CDR3 sequence is 14 residues long. Trimming shortened V by 6 bases and J by 3 bases, and 15 bases separated the two germline ends. The germline gives CDR1 MDHEN, CDR2 SYDVKM. The CDR3 nucleotides read TGTGCCAGCAGCCCTACCCAAACAGGCTACGAGCAGTACTTC. It yields the protein CASSPTQTGYEQYF.

The chain uses TRBV18 and TRBJ1-2, with D unclear. Germline loops: CDR1 KGHSH, CDR2 LQKENI. V lost 2 bases, J lost 2 bases, and 6 bases lay in between. The CDR3 covers 13 residues. The CDR3 reads CASSPTENYGYTF. The CDR3 nucleotides read TGTGCCAGCTCACCAACTGAGAACTATGGCTACACCTTC.

The chain employs TRBV10-3 and TRBJ1-2; TRBD1 aligns across 9 bases. Germline assignment: CDR1 ENHRY and CDR2 SYGVKD. V dropped 5 bases and J dropped 6; count of bases not matched to a gene: 13. The CDR3 length is 16 residues. The CDR3 loop is CAISKAKRTGAHGYTF. CDR3 in DNA: TGTGCCATCAGTAAAGCTAAAAGGACAGGGGCTCATGGCTACACCTTC.

The sample holds one count of this clone. This chain connects TRBV15 to TRBJ1-3; 8 bases line up with TRBD1. There are 17 residues in the CDR3. V gave up 7 bases and J gave up 0 bases; unmatched junction bases: 11. CDR1 and CDR2 (germline): LNHNV, YYDKDF (reference sequence). CDR3 nucleotides: TGTGCCACCAACTCCGGGACAGGAACCTACTCTGGAAACACCATATATTTT. This translates into CATNSGTGTYSGNTIYF.

The chain carries TRBV11-2 and TRBJ2-1, with 7 bases matching TRBD2. The germline V gene encodes CDR1 SGHAT and CDR2 FQNNGV. The CDR3 consists of 16 residues. Trimming cost V 1 base and J 3 bases; bases outside gene matches: 6. The CDR3 protein is CASSLGTSGGYNEQFF. The CDR3 nucleotides are TGTGCCAGCAGCTTAGGGACGTCGGGAGGCTACAATGAGCAGTTCTTC.

V gene TRBV6-1 combines with J gene TRBJ2-7; TRBD1 is a possible D gene (5 bases). The V end was cut by 2 bases, the J end by 0 bases, with 14 bases between. CDR1 is MNHNS, CDR2 SASEGT, per germline. CDR3 length: 16 amino acids. CDR3 DNA sequence: TGTGCCAGCAGTGAATTCAGGGTAGGGGCCTCCTACGAGCAGTACTTC. This codes for CASSEFRVGASYEQYF.